This T cell receptor (beta chain) is drawn from a study of response to subunit inactivated influenza vaccine. There are a few counts of this clonotype. Antigen specificity is unknown. Study findings and constraints: The authors proposed limited new T cell recruitment per seasonal influenza vaccination.

Trimming shortened V by 0 bases and J by 3 bases, and 25 bases separated the two germline ends. From germline, CDR1 is SGHRS and CDR2 YFSETQ. The CDR3 length is 21 residues. Each CDR3 protein is one row after TCRdb ran MiXCR on the RT-PCR reads. This sample has about 830,000 distinct CDR3 sequences, with approximately 17% found just once. The rearrangement links TRBV5-1 to TRBJ2-6; TRBD1 might be the D (6 bases). The TCR comes from a man over 45 who received an inactivated influenza vaccine. Sequenced material: PBMCs from blood, taken 5 to 6 days after vaccination. CDR3 bases: TGCGCCAGCAGCTTGGAAAGGTTTCCGGCAGAGGGGGTAGGTGGGGCCAACGTCCTGACTTTC. Its translation: CASSLERFPAEGVGGANVLTF.